The text below deals with one TCR beta chain. The CDR3 runs to 12 residues. Germline CDR1 reads SGHAT; CDR2 reads FQDESV (reference sequence). One blood sample of approximately 2.7 ml was taken from each donor. This entry comes from a study of monozygotic twins with inflammatory bowel disease. Addition of UMIs with a 6-nucleotide sample barcode was achieved by template switching. TCRdb reprocessed the 5' RACE reads and reports one entry per CDR3 protein, with no DNA. The sample data list fewer than 550,000 distinct CDR3 sequences. The sample comprised blood. The chain recombines TRBV11-1 with TRBJ1-1; TCRdb lists TRBD1, though no DNA is available to test this call. The sequence was obtained from a human donor with ulcerative colitis or Crohn's disease, or a healthy co-twin of an affected twin (not recorded which). CDR3 sequence: CASSLGGAVAFF.